The TCR beta chain described here comes from a study of cytomegalovirus exposure and HLA in healthy donors. Regarding the study as a whole: Later analysis identified a missense DCLRE1C variant that was linked to TCR beta V- and J-gene trimming.

Worth noting for this clone: Its antigen is unknown.

A multiplex PCR was run with 60 Vbeta primers and 13 Jbeta primers. Measured with immunoSEQ multiplex PCR; TCRdb has only the in-frame clones, and not every one. The data show around 100,000 clones, over 70% seen once. V lost 7 bases, J lost 5 bases, and 10 bases stayed unmatched. The CDR3 runs 15 residues. CDR1 is SGHVS, CDR2 FQNEAQ, per germline. The source is a man aged 50-59 years in good health and CMV-seronegative. The sample taken for sequencing was PBMCs. The chain combines TRBV7-8 with TRBJ2-3; TRBD2 aligns across 9 bases. The CDR3, as DNA: TGTGCCAGCAAGGGCGGGGGGGCCGGGAAAGATACGCAGTATTTT. This sequence encodes CASKGGGAGKDTQYF.